One and the same sample provided the 14 T cell receptor beta chains below, sequenced in a study of blood T cell repertoires in COVID-19 (dated by TCRdb to 2020 to 2022). Library preparation used the immunoSEQ multiplex PCR assay. TCRdb holds this immuneACCESS table with in-frame rearrangements only. Some clones are missing; in checked studies, unresolved V genes explain under half, and the rest has no known cause. In this sample the table shows roughly 140,000 clones, roughly nine tenths of which occur a single time. The ten largest clonotypes hold about 2.4% of the sample. Sequenced input: peripheral blood. The receptors were sampled from a woman in her seventies with acute or convalescent COVID-19.

This chain uses TRBV19 with TRBJ1-2; D gene unclear. Germline CDR1 is LNHDA and CDR2 is SQIVND (reference sequence). This CDR3 is built from 14 residues. V lost 4 bases and J lost 4, with 13 bases in between. The CDR3 spells CASSNPGSGYGYTF. The CDR3, as DNA: TGTGCCAGTAGTAATCCGGGGTCGGGCTATGGCTACACCTTC.

The chain has TRBV4-2 and TRBJ1-3; TRBD1 is a possible D gene (5 bases). CDR1 is LGHNA, CDR2 YNFKEQ, per germline. This CDR3 contains 15 residues. The V end was cut by 0 bases, the J end by 3 bases, with 9 bases between. The DNA for the CDR3 is TGTGCCAGCAGCCAAGAGGGACTCGGTGGAAACACCATATATTTT. This sequence encodes CASSQEGLGGNTIYF.

J is TRBJ1-2 and V is TRBV9, with 9 bases aligning to TRBD1. Germline lookup yields CDR1 SGDLS and CDR2 YYNGEE. This CDR3 region has 13 residues. The J segment lost 6 bases and the V segment lost 4 bases, leaving 4 bases of the junction unmatched. The CDR3 sequence is CASSKQGANGYTF. The CDR3 coding sequence is TGTGCCAGCAGCAAACAGGGGGCGAATGGCTACACCTTC.

This chain joins TRBV10-2 and TRBJ2-5; perhaps TRBD2 as D (6 bases). The ends were cut back, 5 bases at V and 4 bases at J, with 11 bases in the middle. The CDR3 runs 13 residues. Germline V gene sequence: CDR1 WSHSY, CDR2 SAAADI. The CDR3 loop is CASSFSGGETQYF. CDR3 in DNA: TGCGCCAGCAGTTTCTCCGGGGGAGAGACCCAGTACTTC.

The CDR3 loop reads CASSPQGFGNTIYF. In nucleotides, the CDR3 is TGTGCCAGCAGCCCACAGGGATTTGGAAACACCATATATTTT. This chain uses TRBV3-1 (or the pseudogene TRBV3-2) with TRBJ1-3, with a weak D call TRBD1 (6 bases). V lost 4 bases, J lost 3 bases, and 10 bases lay in between. CDR3 size: 14 residues. Germline assignment: CDR1 LGHDT and CDR2 YNNKEL (reference sequence).

The gene calls are TRBV6-5 and TRBJ1-2, with D possibly being TRBD1 (5 bases). CDR3 size: 14 residues. Trimming took 0 bases from V and 4 from J, leaving 9 bases between them. CDR1 and CDR2 from the germline V gene are MNHEY and SVGAGI. CDR3 coding DNA: TGTGCCAGCAGTTACTCGGGGGGACGCTATGGCTACACCTTC. This encodes CASSYSGGRYGYTF.

The chain couples TRBV6-5 to TRBJ1-2; D uncertain. This CDR3 has 13 residues. CDR1 MNHEY and CDR2 SVGAGI come from the germline V gene. Trimming shortened V by 6 bases and J by 4 bases, and 12 bases separated the two germline ends. Here the CDR3 DNA reads TGTGCCAGCAGAACGACTGACGCCTATGGCTACACCTTC. Encoded protein: CASRTTDAYGYTF.

The chain links TRBV11-2 to TRBJ1-1; no reliable D call. This CDR3 is built from 14 residues. Trimming removed 3 bases from V and 4 bases from J, with 12 bases in between. Germline-derived CDR1 and CDR2 are SGHAT and FQNNGV. The CDR3 loop is CASSLGRPATEAFF. DNA of the CDR3: TGTGCCAGCAGCTTGGGCAGGCCCGCCACTGAAGCTTTCTTT. Full variable domain (remainder filled in from reference TRBV11-2 and TRBJ1-1): EAGVAQSPRYKIIEKRQSVAFWCNPISGHATLYWYQQILGQGPKLLIQFQNNGVVDDSQLPKDRFSAERLKGVDSTLKIQPAKLEDSAVYLCASSLGRPATEAFFGQGTRLTVV.

This clone was seen just once. The rearrangement links TRBV19 to TRBJ2-1; TRBD2 might be the D (5 bases). Trimming shortened V by 3 bases and J by 4 bases, and 10 bases separated the two germline ends. The germline gives CDR1 LNHDA, CDR2 SQIVND (reference sequence). The CDR3 runs 14 residues. CDR3 nucleotide sequence: TGTGCCAGTAGTATGCGGGCATCGTACAATGAGCAGTTCTTC. Translation: CASSMRASYNEQFF. The full variable domain, rest sourced from reference TRBV19 and TRBJ2-1, is DGGITQSPKYLFRKEGQNVTLSCEQNLNHDAMYWYRQDPGQGLRLIYYSQIVNDFQKGDIAEGYSVSREKKESFPLTVTSAQKNPTAFYLCASSMRASYNEQFFGPGTRLTVL.

This clone was counted a single time. The chain employs TRBV7-9 and TRBJ2-3, with 11 positions matching TRBD2. V was clipped by 5 bases and J by 3 bases; unmatched bases: 7. The CDR3 is made up of 16 amino acids. Germline values: CDR1 SEHNR, CDR2 FQNEAQ (reference sequence). The CDR3 DNA is TGTGCCAGCAGCCTGCGACTAGCGGGGACTACAGATACGCAGTATTTT. Translating gives CASSLRLAGTTDTQYF.

This chain uses TRBV7-9 with TRBJ2-1; D remains ambiguous. This CDR3 has 12 amino acids. Germline CDR1 and CDR2: SEHNR and FQNEAQ (reference sequence). V was cut by 3 bases and J by 6 bases, with 6 bases left in between. The CDR3 sequence: CASSFLGNEQFF. The CDR3 DNA is TGTGCCAGCAGCTTTCTAGGCAATGAGCAGTTCTTC.

The V and J genes are TRBV27 and TRBJ1-4; D uncertain. The germline CDR1 and CDR2 sequences are MNHEY and SMNVEV (reference sequence). This CDR3 spans 15 amino acids. V was trimmed by 2 bases and J by 5 bases, leaving 12 bases between them. The CDR3 coding sequence is TGTGCCAGCAGTTTAATATCGGGAGTAAATGAAAAACTGTTTTTT. The encoded protein is CASSLISGVNEKLFF.

The chain links TRBV30 to TRBJ1-4; 7 bases align to TRBD1. CDR3 size: 15 residues. With V trimmed by 4 bases and J by 5 bases, 10 bases remained unmatched. Germline lookup yields CDR1 GTSNPN and CDR2 SVGIG (reference sequence). The CDR3 loop reads CAWTLRDRVNEKLFF. The CDR3, as DNA: TGTGCCTGGACCCTGCGAGACAGGGTAAATGAAAAACTGTTTTTT. Combining the CDR3 with reference TRBV30 and TRBJ1-4 gives the whole variable domain SQTIHQWPATLVQPVGSPLSLECTVEGTSNPNLYWYRQAAGRGLQLLFYSVGIGQISSEVPQNLSASRPQDRQFILSSKKLLLSDSGFYLCAWTLRDRVNEKLFFGSGTQLSVL.

The chain is built from TRBV10-1 and TRBJ2-5, with D perhaps TRBD1 (6 bases). Germline V gene lookup returns CDR1 WNHNN and CDR2 SYGVQD (reference sequence). The CDR3 totals 13 residues. Trimming cost V 2 bases and J 5 bases, with 9 bases left between them. In nucleotides, the CDR3 is TGCGCCAGCAGTGAGACAGGGTGGGAGACCCAGTACTTC. Amino acid sequence: CASSETGWETQYF.